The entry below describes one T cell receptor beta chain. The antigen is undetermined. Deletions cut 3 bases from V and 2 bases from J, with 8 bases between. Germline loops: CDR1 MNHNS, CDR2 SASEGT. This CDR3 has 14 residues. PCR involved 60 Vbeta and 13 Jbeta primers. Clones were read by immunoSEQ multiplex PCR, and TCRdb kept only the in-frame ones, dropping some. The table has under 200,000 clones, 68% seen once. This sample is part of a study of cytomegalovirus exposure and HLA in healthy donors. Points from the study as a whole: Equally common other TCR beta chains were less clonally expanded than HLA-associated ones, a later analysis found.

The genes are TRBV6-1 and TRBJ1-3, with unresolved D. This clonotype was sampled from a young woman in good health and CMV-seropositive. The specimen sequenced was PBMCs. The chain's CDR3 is CASSDLAAGNTIYF. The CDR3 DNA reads TGTGCCAGCAGTGACCTGGCGGCTGGAAACACCATATATTTT.